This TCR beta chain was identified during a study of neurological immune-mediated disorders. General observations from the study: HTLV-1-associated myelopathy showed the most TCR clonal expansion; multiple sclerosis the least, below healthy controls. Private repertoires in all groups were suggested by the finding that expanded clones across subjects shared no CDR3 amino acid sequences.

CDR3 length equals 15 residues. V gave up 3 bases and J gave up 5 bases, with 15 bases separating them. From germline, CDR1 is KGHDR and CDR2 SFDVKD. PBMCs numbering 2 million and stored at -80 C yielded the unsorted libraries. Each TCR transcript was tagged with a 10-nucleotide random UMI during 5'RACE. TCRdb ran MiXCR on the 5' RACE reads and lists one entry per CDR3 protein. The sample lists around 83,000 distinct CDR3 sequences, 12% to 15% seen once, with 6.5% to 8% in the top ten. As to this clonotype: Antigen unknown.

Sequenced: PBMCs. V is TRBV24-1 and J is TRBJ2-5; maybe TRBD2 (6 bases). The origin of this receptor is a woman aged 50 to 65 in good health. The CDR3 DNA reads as TGTGCCACCAGTGATCCCCAGGGAGGCTTCGAGACCCAGTACTTC. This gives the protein CATSDPQGGFETQYF.